This T cell receptor (beta chain) was identified during a study of shared clonotypes between healthy human individuals. The CDR3 has 12 residues. Germline assignment: CDR1 ENHRY and CDR2 SYGVKD. The germline V and J ends were trimmed by 6 bases and 4 bases, with 8 bases remaining between them. Remarks on this clone: The identical CDR3 is also encoded by other nucleotide sequences in the sample.

Sequenced by immunoSEQ multiplex PCR; TCRdb stores in-frame clones only, minus some. The data hold a few million clones, with approximately 94% observed a single time. What was sequenced was naive CD4+ T cells sorted from blood. Regarding subset: CD45RA+ positively selected. The rearrangement uses TRBV10-3 and TRBJ2-3; perhaps TRBD2 as D (7 bases). The TCR was taken from a man aged 18-30 years in good health. CDR3 coding DNA: TGTGCCATCAGCGGGGGGCCAGATACGCAGTATTTT. Residues: CAISGGPDTQYF.